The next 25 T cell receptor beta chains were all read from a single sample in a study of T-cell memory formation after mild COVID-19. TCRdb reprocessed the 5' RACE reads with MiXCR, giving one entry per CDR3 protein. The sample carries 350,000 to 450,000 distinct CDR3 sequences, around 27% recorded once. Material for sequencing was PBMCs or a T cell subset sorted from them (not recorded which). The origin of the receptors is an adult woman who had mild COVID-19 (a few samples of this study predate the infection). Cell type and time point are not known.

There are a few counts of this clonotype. CDR3 coding DNA: TGTGCCAGCAGCTTATCAGGGACCGAAACAGATACGCAGTATTTT. Translating gives CASSLSGTETDTQYF. J is TRBJ2-3 and V is TRBV7-9; possibly TRBD1 or TRBD2 for D (5 bases each). Trimming took off 2 bases at V and 3 bases at J, with 12 bases between the two ends. The CDR3 sequence is 15 residues long. Germline V gene data show CDR1 as SEHNR and CDR2 as FQNEAQ (reference sequence). The full variable domain, its missing parts supplied by reference TRBV7-9 and TRBJ2-3, is DTGVSQNPRHKITKRGQNVTFRCDPISEHNRLYWYRQTLGQGPEFLTYFQNEAQLEKSRLLSDRFSAERPKGSFSTLEIQRTEQGDSAMYLCASSLSGTETDTQYFGPGTRLTVL.

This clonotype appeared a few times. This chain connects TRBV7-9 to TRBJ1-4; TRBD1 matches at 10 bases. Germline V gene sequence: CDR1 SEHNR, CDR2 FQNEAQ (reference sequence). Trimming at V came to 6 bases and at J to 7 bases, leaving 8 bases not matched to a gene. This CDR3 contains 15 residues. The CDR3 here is CASRQAGTGVEKLFF. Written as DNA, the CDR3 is TGTGCCAGCAGGCAAGCCGGGACAGGGGTTGAAAAACTGTTTTTT.

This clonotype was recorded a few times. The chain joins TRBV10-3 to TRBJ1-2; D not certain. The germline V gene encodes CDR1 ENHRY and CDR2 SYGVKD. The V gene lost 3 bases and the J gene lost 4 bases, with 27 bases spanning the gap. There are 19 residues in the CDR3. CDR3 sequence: CAISDHEVRNLERAYGYTF. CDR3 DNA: TGTGCCATCAGTGACCACGAAGTTCGGAATTTAGAAAGAGCCTATGGCTACACCTTC.

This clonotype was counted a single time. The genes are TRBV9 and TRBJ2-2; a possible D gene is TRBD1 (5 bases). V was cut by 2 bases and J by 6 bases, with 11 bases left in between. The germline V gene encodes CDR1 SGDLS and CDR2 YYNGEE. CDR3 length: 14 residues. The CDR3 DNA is TGTGCCAGCAGCGTTCAGGGCCAGGCCGGGGAGCTGTTTTTT. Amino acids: CASSVQGQAGELFF.

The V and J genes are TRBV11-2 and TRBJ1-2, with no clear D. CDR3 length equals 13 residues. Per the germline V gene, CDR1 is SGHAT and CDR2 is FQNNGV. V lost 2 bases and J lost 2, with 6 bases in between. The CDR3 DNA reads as TGTGCCAGCAGCTTAACGGAAAACTATGGCTACACCTTC. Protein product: CASSLTENYGYTF.

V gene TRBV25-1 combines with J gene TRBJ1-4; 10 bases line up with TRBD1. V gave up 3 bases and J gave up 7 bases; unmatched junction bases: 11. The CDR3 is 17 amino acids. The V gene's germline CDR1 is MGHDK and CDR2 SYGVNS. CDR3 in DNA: TGTGCCAGCAGTGACGGGGGACAGGGGAGCTATGGTGAAAAACTGTTTTTT. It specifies CASSDGGQGSYGEKLFF.

DNA for the CDR3: TGTGCCAGCAGCCTACTGGACTTGCGGGAGAAGGTTTCCGGGGAGCTGTTTTTT. Translation gives CASSLLDLREKVSGELFF. The V and J genes are TRBV13 and TRBJ2-2; 7 nucleotides align to TRBD2. The trim removed 5 bases at V and 6 bases at J, leaving 18 bases unmatched. Germline V lookup: CDR1 PRHDT, CDR2 FYEKMQ (reference sequence). The CDR3 spans 18 residues. The full variable domain, in which reference TRBV13 and TRBJ2-2 provide the parts outside the CDR3, is AAGVIQSPRHLIKEKRETATLKCYPIPRHDTVYWYQQGPGQDPQFLISFYEKMQSDKGSIPDRFSAQQFSDYHSELNMSSLELGDSALYFCASSLLDLREKVSGELFFGEGSRLTVL.

The CDR3 region is CASSFLTGQGVSEAFF. The CDR3, as DNA: TGTGCCAGCAGCTTTCTTACTGGACAGGGCGTCTCTGAAGCTTTCTTT. V is TRBV7-9 and J is TRBJ1-1, with 8 positions matching TRBD1. Germline V gene sequence: CDR1 SEHNR, CDR2 FQNEAQ (reference sequence). Trimming removed 3 bases from V and 6 bases from J; junction bases left unmatched: 12. CDR3 size: 16 residues.

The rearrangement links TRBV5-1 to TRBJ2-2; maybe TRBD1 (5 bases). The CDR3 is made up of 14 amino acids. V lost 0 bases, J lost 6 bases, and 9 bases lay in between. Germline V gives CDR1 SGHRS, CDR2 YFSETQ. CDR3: CASSLAQGPGELFF. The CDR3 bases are TGCGCCAGCAGCTTGGCTCAGGGCCCCGGGGAGCTGTTTTTT.

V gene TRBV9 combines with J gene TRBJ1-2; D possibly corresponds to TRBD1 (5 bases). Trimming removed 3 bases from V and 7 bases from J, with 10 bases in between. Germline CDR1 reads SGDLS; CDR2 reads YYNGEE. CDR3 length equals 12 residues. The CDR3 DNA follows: TGTGCCAGCAGCGGAGAGGGGTCTGGCTACACCTTC. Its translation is CASSGEGSGYTF.

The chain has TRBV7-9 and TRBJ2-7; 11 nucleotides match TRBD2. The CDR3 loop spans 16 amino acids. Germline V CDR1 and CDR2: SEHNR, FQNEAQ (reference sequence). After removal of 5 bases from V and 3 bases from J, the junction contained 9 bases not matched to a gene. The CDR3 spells CASSHLLAGAGYEQYF. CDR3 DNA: TGTGCCAGCAGCCATCTACTAGCGGGAGCGGGCTACGAGCAGTACTTC.

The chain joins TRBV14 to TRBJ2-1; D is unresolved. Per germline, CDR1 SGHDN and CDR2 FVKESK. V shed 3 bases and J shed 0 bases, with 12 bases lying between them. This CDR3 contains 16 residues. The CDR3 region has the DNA TGTGCCAGCAGCCAGAAGGGCCTGAGCTCCTACAATGAGCAGTTCTTC. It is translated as CASSQKGLSSYNEQFF.

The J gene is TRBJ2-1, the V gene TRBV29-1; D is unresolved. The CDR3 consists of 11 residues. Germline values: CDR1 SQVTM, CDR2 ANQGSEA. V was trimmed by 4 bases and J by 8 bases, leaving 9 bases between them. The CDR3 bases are TGCAGCGTTGTTTGGACGGATGAGCAGTTCTTC. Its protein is CSVVWTDEQFF.

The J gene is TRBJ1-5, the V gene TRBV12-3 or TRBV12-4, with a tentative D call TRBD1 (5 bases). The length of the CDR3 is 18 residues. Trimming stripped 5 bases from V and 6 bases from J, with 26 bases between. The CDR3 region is CASSARGAREGPSQPQHF. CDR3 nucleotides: TGTGCCAGCAGTGCTAGAGGGGCGCGGGAGGGACCCAGTCAGCCCCAGCATTTT.

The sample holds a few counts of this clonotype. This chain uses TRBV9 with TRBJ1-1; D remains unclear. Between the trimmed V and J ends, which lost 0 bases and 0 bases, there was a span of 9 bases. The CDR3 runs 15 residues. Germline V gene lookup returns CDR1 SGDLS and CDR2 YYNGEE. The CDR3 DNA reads TGTGCCAGCAGCGTAGAGGGCAGCATGAACACTGAAGCTTTCTTT. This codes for CASSVEGSMNTEAFF.

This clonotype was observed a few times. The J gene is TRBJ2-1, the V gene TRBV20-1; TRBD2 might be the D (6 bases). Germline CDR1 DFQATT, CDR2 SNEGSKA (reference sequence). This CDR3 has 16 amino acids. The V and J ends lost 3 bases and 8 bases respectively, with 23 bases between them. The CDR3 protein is CSASRTLAPLRYEQFF. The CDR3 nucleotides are TGCAGTGCTAGCCGGACCCTAGCGCCCCTTAGGTATGAGCAGTTCTTC.

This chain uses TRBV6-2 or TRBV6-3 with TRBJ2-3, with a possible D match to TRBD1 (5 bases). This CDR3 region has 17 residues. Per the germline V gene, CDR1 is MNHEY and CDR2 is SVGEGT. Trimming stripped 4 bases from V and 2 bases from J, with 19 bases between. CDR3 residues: CASSFSRARYYTDTQYF. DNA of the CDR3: TGTGCCAGCAGTTTCTCCAGGGCCCGCTATTACACAGATACGCAGTATTTT.

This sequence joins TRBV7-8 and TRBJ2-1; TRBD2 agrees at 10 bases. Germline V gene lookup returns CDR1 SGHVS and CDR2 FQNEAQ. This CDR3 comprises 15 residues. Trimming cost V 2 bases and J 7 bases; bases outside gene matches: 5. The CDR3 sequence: CASSLMSGGANEQFF. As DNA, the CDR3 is TGTGCCAGCAGCTTAATGAGCGGGGGGGCGAATGAGCAGTTCTTC.

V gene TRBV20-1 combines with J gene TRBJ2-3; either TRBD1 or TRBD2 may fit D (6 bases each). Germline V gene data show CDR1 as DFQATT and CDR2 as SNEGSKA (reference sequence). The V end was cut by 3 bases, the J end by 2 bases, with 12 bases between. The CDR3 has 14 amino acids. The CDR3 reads CSARKGGPTDTQYF. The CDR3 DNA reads TGCAGTGCTAGGAAAGGGGGGCCCACAGATACGCAGTATTTT.

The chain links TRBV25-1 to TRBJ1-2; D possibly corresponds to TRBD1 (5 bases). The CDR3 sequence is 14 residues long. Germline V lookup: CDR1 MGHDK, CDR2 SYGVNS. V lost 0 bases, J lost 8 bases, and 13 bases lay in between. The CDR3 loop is CASSEYVVEGGYTF. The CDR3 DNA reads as TGTGCCAGCAGTGAATACGTCGTCGAGGGGGGCTACACCTTC.

CDR3 loop: CASSPQGIMNTEAFF. The CDR3 DNA is TGTGCCAGCTCACCGCAGGGGATCATGAACACTGAAGCTTTCTTT. V gene TRBV18 combines with J gene TRBJ1-1, with a tentative D call TRBD1 (6 bases). The CDR3 spans 15 residues. The V end was cut by 3 bases, the J end by 0 bases, with 11 bases between. CDR1 KGHSH and CDR2 LQKENI come from the germline V gene.

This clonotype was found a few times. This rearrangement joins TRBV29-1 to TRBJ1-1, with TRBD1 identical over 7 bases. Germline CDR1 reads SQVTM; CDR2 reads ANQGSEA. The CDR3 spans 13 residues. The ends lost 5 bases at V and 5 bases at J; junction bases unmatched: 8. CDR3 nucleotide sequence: TGCAGCGTTTACGAGGGGGCTGGTACTGAAGCTTTCTTT. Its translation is CSVYEGAGTEAFF.

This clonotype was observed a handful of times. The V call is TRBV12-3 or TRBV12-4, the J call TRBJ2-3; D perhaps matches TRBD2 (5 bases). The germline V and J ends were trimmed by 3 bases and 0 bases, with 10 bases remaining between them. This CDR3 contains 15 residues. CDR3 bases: TGTGCCAGCAGTTTTGCCGGAGGAAGCACAGATACGCAGTATTTT. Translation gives CASSFAGGSTDTQYF.

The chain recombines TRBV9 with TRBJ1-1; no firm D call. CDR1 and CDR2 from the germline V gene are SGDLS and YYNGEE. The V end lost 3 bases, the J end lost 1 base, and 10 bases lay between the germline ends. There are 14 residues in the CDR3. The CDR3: CASSAIGGNTEAFF. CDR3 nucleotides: TGTGCCAGCAGCGCCATCGGAGGGAACACTGAAGCTTTCTTT.

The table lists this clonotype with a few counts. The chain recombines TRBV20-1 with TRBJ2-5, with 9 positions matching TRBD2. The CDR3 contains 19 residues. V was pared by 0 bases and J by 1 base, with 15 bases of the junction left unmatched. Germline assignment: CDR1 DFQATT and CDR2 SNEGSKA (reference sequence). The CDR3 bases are TGCAGTGCTAGAGACGCGGCTGGACTAGCGAGAGGATCCCAAGAGACCCAGTACTTC. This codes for CSARDAAGLARGSQETQYF.